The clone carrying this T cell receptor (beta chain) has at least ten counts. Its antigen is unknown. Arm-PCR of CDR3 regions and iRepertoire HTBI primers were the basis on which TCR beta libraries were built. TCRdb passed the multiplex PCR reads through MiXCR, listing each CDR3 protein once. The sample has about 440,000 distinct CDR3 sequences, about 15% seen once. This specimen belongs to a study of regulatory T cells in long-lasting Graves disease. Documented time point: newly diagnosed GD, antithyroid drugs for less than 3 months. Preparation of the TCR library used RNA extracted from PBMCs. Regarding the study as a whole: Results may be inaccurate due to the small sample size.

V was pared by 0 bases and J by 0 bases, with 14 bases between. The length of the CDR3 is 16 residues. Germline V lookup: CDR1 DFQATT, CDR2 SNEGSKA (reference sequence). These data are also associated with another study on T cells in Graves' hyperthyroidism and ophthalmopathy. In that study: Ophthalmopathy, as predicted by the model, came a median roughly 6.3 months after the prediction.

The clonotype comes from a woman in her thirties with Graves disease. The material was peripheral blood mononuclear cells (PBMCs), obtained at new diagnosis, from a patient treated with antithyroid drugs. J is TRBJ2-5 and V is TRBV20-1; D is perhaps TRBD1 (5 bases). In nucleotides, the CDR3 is TGCAGTGCTAGAGACGTTTATGGACAAGACCAAGAGACCCAGTACTTC. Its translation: CSARDVYGQDQETQYF.